The 10 T cell receptor beta chains in this list originate from one sample, sequenced in a study of neurological immune-mediated disorders. TCRdb independently ran MiXCR on the 5' RACE reads; one entry per CDR3 protein. This repertoire shows 55,000 to 75,000 distinct CDR3 sequences, about 13% found once; its top ten account for about 10%. The sample taken for sequencing was PBMCs. These TCRs come from a woman aged 55 to 70 with HTLV-1-associated myelopathy (HAM/TSP).

This clonotype was counted at least ten times. V usage is TRBV30 and J usage is TRBJ2-1; 13 bases map to TRBD2. This CDR3 has 16 amino acids. Germline loops: CDR1 GTSNPN, CDR2 SVGIG (reference sequence). V lost 1 base and J lost 3; bases outside the gene matches: 3. In DNA form, the CDR3 reads TGTGCCTGGAGTGGGACTAGCGGGAGTAGCTACAATGAGCAGTTCTTC. It specifies CAWSGTSGSSYNEQFF.

There are many counts of this clonotype. J is TRBJ2-7 and V is TRBV20-1, with 8 bases matching TRBD2. The CDR3 sequence is 14 residues long. V shed 0 bases, J shed 2 bases, and the junction held 3 bases outside the gene matches. The V gene's germline CDR1 is DFQATT and CDR2 SNEGSKA (reference sequence). Written as DNA, the CDR3 is TGCAGTGCTAGAGATACGGGGGGGACCTACGAGCAGTACTTC. Its protein product is CSARDTGGTYEQYF.

This clonotype was counted many times. The CDR3 region is CASSLRTGVPYEQYF. CDR3 nucleotide sequence: TGTGCCAGCAGTTTACGGACAGGGGTACCCTACGAGCAGTACTTC. J is TRBJ2-7 and V is TRBV12-3 or TRBV12-4; TRBD1 matches 9 bases. The CDR3 length is 15 residues. Trimming removed 2 bases from V and 2 bases from J; junction bases left unmatched: 4.

This clonotype was recorded a few times. The chain links TRBV30 to TRBJ2-4; tentatively, D is TRBD1 (5 bases). V gave up 0 bases and J gave up 5 bases, with 11 bases separating them. The CDR3 consists of 14 residues. Germline V gene sequence: CDR1 GTSNPN, CDR2 SVGIG (reference sequence). Written as DNA, the CDR3 is TGTGCCTGGAGTGTACAGGTTTCCCAAAACATTCAGTACTTC. The encoded protein is CAWSVQVSQNIQYF.

This clonotype was seen at least ten times. The chain recombines TRBV5-1 with TRBJ2-7; the D is unclear. Germline CDR1 and CDR2: SGHRS and YFSETQ. This CDR3 region has 14 residues. V was shortened by 4 bases and J by 2 bases, with 13 bases between the two germline ends. CDR3 sequence (DNA): TGCGCCAGCAGCGAAATAGCAACTACCTACGAGCAGTACTTC. Translated, it gives CASSEIATTYEQYF.

This clonotype was seen ten or more times. The chain couples TRBV7-9 to TRBJ2-7, with 9 nucleotides matching TRBD1. The CDR3 consists of 14 residues. Germline V lookup: CDR1 SEHNR, CDR2 FQNEAQ (reference sequence). V lost 1 base, J lost 6 bases, and 4 bases stayed unmatched. CDR3 DNA: TGTGCCAGCAGCTTAGTAGGACAGGGGTCCGAGCAGTACTTC. This translates into CASSLVGQGSEQYF.

This clonotype has at least ten counts. V and J are TRBV4-1 and TRBJ2-1; 10 bases are a match to TRBD2. The CDR3 runs 16 residues. Germline values: CDR1 MGHRA, CDR2 YSYEKL. The junction had 5 bases not matched to a gene; V was cut back by 0 bases and J by 6 bases. CDR3 DNA: TGCGCCAGCAGCCAAGAGGGGAGCGGGAGGGCCAATGAGCAGTTCTTC. Protein product: CASSQEGSGRANEQFF.

This clonotype was picked up many times. The chain links TRBV10-3 to TRBJ2-3; 9 bases are shared with TRBD1. The CDR3 extends over 15 amino acids. With 5 bases clipped from V and 0 bases from J, the junction kept 3 bases outside the gene matches. Germline V gene sequence: CDR1 ENHRY, CDR2 SYGVKD. The CDR3 region has the DNA TGTGCCATCAGTAGACAGGGGGAAAGCACAGATACGCAGTATTTT. It is translated as CAISRQGESTDTQYF.

This clonotype was observed a few times. The chain recombines TRBV29-1 with TRBJ2-5; D might be TRBD1 or TRBD2, each matching 5 bases. V shed 8 bases and J shed 1 base, with 14 bases lying between them. Germline V gives CDR1 SQVTM, CDR2 ANQGSEA. The CDR3 loop spans 13 amino acids. The CDR3 DNA follows: TGCAGCATACACCGGGACCCCCAAGAGACCCAGTACTTC. This sequence encodes CSIHRDPQETQYF.

The table lists this clonotype with many counts. This chain joins TRBV20-1 and TRBJ2-1; 11 positions agree with TRBD2. V was clipped by 4 bases and J by 5 bases; unmatched bases: 4. CDR3 length equals 14 residues. Germline V lookup: CDR1 DFQATT, CDR2 SNEGSKA (reference sequence). CDR3 loop: CSANSGRGNNEQFF. CDR3 DNA sequence: TGCAGTGCTAATAGCGGGAGGGGGAACAATGAGCAGTTCTTC.